Below are 7 T cell receptor beta chains sequenced from a single sample in a study of STAT5B mutations in CD4+ large granular lymphocyte leukemia. This table comes from immunoSEQ multiplex PCR, and its TCRdb copy is limited to in-frame clones, with some not included. The data contain fewer than 35,000 clones, 69% of them singletons. Sequenced input: CD4+ T cells from blood buffy coats. Source of these receptors: a human donor in good health.

The rearrangement links TRBV28 to TRBJ1-2; 9 bases match TRBD1. The V gene end was trimmed by 8 bases and the J gene end by 5 bases; junction bases not matched to a gene: 9. The germline V gene has CDR1 MDHEN and CDR2 SYDVKM. This CDR3 has 14 residues. The CDR3 loop is CASRPTGGAYGYTF. The CDR3 DNA reads TGTGCCAGCCGACCCACAGGGGGCGCGTATGGCTACACCTTC.

The V call is TRBV19, the J call TRBJ1-2; perhaps TRBD1 as D (6 bases). The CDR3 is made up of 16 amino acids. Germline V CDR1 and CDR2: LNHDA, SQIVND (reference sequence). The V and J ends lost 4 bases and 3 bases respectively, with 18 bases between them. The CDR3 region is CASSTGGQPSHYGYTF. The CDR3 nucleotides are TGTGCCAGTAGTACCGGAGGACAGCCCTCACACTATGGCTACACCTTC.

This clone occurred once. V gene TRBV21-1 combines with J gene TRBJ1-6; TRBD1 reflects the table's D call only, with no check against the DNA. TRBV21-1 is labeled a pseudogene. The CDR3 consists of 16 residues. The CDR3 is CASSKGDRSYNSPLHF. The CDR3 DNA is TGTGCCAGCAGCAAGGGGGACAGATCCTATAATTCACCCCTCCACTTT.

V usage is TRBV27 and J usage is TRBJ1-1, with D tentatively TRBD1 (5 bases). The CDR3 has 14 amino acids. Germline V gives CDR1 MNHEY, CDR2 SMNVEV (reference sequence). Trimming cost V 3 bases and J 0 bases, with 8 bases left between them. CDR3: CASSFGALNTEAFF. Here the CDR3 DNA reads TGTGCCAGCAGTTTCGGGGCGTTGAACACTGAAGCTTTCTTT.

This chain's CDR3 is CASSLAARGSSGANVLTF. The DNA for the CDR3 is TGTGCCAGCAGCTTAGCTGCCAGGGGAAGCTCTGGGGCCAACGTCCTGACTTTC. This sequence joins TRBV7-2 and TRBJ2-6, with a tentative D call TRBD1 (6 bases). V was pared by 0 bases and J by 0 bases, with 12 bases between. The length of the CDR3 is 18 residues. Germline loops: CDR1 SGHTA, CDR2 FQGNSA.

This clone was seen only once. The gene calls are TRBV19 and TRBJ2-5; 11 nucleotides match TRBD2. Germline assignment: CDR1 LNHDA and CDR2 SQIVND (reference sequence). The CDR3 runs 16 residues. Germline trimming cut 5 bases from V and 5 bases from J; bases unmatched to any gene: 10. CDR3 nucleotide sequence: TGTGCCAGTAGTCCCGGAGGTAGCGGGGGGGCGGAGACCCAGTACTTC. This gives the protein CASSPGGSGGAETQYF.

J is TRBJ2-7 and V is TRBV18; no clear D gene. With 2 bases removed from V and 4 bases from J, the gap between germline ends came to 6 bases. The germline V gene has CDR1 KGHSH and CDR2 LQKENI. The CDR3 contains 12 residues. The CDR3 region is CASSPGRYEQYF. The DNA for the CDR3 is TGTGCCAGCTCACCAGGCCGATACGAGCAGTACTTC.